The clone carrying this T cell receptor (beta chain) was found a few times. This sample is part of a study of T cells in Graves' hyperthyroidism and ophthalmopathy. It was RNA transcripts that yielded the amplified TCR beta CDR3 regions. HTBI primers were used for first-round RT-PCR of the TCR CDR3. MiXCR was run by TCRdb on the multiplex PCR reads, yielding one entry per CDR3 protein. The profile shows approximately 590,000 distinct CDR3 sequences, approximately 14% of them singletons. The germline V gene has CDR1 MNHEY and CDR2 SMNVEV (reference sequence). The CDR3 sequence is 14 residues long. V lost 7 bases to trimming and J lost 4 bases, with 16 bases between them.

This TCR was sampled from a woman in her twenties or thirties with Graves' hyperthyroidism. V gene TRBV27 combines with J gene TRBJ1-2; D is possibly TRBD1 (6 bases). Source material: blood. The DNA of the CDR3 is TGTGCCAGCAAATGGGGGGGGCGCGGCTATGGCTACACCTTC. Amino acids: CASKWGGRGYGYTF.